Reported below is one T cell receptor (beta chain). Antigen unknown. These data come from a study of T-cell reconstitution after alpha-beta-depleted transplantation in children. The study's findings and limits: Diversity of TCRbeta at day 60 was high in some patients, arising from surviving recipient T cells and thymic progenitors. Fresh T-cell production supplied most of the T-cell counts and diversity seen one year after transplant. There were reportedly several hundred expanded graft clones from which alpha-beta T cells came about two months after transplant.

TCRbeta library construction was performed incorporating unique molecular identifiers. TCRdb reanalysed the PCR reads using MiXCR and keeps one entry per CDR3 protein. The sample shows roughly 110,000 distinct CDR3 sequences, approximately 10% of them seen only once. The clonotype was recovered from a boy under 10 years old with acute lymphoblastic leukemia, due to receive a stem cell transplant. This sample comprised PBMCs, obtained before TCRalphabeta/CD19-depleted stem cell transplant.

CDR3 residues: CASSLTTSGRVHEQFF. In DNA form, the CDR3 reads TGTGCCAGCAGCCTCACAACTAGCGGGAGAGTGCATGAGCAGTTCTTC. The chain employs TRBV3-1 and TRBJ2-1, with 11 bases fitting TRBD2. Germline V gene data show CDR1 as LGHDT and CDR2 as YNNKEL (reference sequence). CDR3 length equals 16 residues. The V gene end was trimmed by 4 bases and the J gene end by 8 bases; junction bases not matched to a gene: 10.